This T cell receptor (beta chain) was sequenced for a study of control samples from healthy donors and cancer patients. Clones were read by immunoSEQ multiplex PCR, and TCRdb kept only the in-frame ones, dropping some. The sample has approximately 70,000 clones; about 80% are singletons. The sequence was collected from a man over 45 in good health. Sequencing was carried out using blood.

CDR3 DNA sequence: TGTGCCAGCAGCCCCGGGACTAGCGGGCAAGAGACCCAGTACTTC. Encoded protein: CASSPGTSGQETQYF. The gene calls are TRBV11-3 and TRBJ2-5; 12 bases agree with TRBD2. Germline V gene lookup returns CDR1 SGHNT and CDR2 YENEEA. The CDR3 is 15 amino acids. Trimming removed 5 bases from V and 2 bases from J; junction bases left unmatched: 3.